These 26 T cell receptor beta chains were sequenced from one sample in a study of OX40 agonist ivuxolimab in advanced cancers. Clones were read by immunoSEQ multiplex PCR, and TCRdb kept only the in-frame ones, dropping some. Among about 82,000 clones listed, less than 90% were seen once. Sequenced here: CD4+ or CD8+ T cells sorted from blood, sampled in a trial of the OX40 agonist ivuxolimab. These receptors were collected from an adult with an advanced solid tumor such as melanoma, head and neck, liver or kidney cancer.

The genes are TRBV27 and TRBJ2-5; unclear D gene. Trimming cost V 5 bases and J 1 base, with 8 bases left between them. Germline-derived CDR1 and CDR2 are MNHEY and SMNVEV (reference sequence). This CDR3 is built from 13 residues. For the CDR3, the DNA is TGTGCCAGCAGTCCCCGGACCCAAGAGACCCAGTACTTC. Protein: CASSPRTQETQYF.

A word on this clone: Other DNA sequences within the sample encode an identical CDR3. This chain joins TRBV7-6 and TRBJ1-6; D not resolved. The V end lost 2 bases, the J end lost 7 bases, and 6 bases lay between the germline ends. The CDR3 extends over 13 amino acids. CDR1 and CDR2 (germline): SGHVS, FNYEAQ. The CDR3: CASSLSSNSPLHF. As DNA, the CDR3 is TGTGCCAGCAGCTTAAGCAGCAATTCACCCCTCCACTTT.

The V gene is TRBV2, the J gene TRBJ1-1; TRBD1 is a possible D gene (5 bases). Trimming stripped 6 bases from V and 6 bases from J, with 11 bases between. The CDR3 contains 12 residues. CDR1 is SNHLY, CDR2 FYNNEI, per germline. The CDR3 DNA follows: TGTGCCAGCAGGGGACCCCAGGCTGAAGCTTTCTTT. It specifies CASRGPQAEAFF.

CDR3 nucleotides: TGTGCCAGCAGCTTAGCTGGGGCCCGATCCGGAAAACTGTTTTTT. Its translation is CASSLAGARSGKLFF. V usage is TRBV7-9 and J usage is TRBJ1-4; maybe TRBD1 (5 bases). Germline values: CDR1 SEHNR, CDR2 FQNEAQ (reference sequence). Trimming left V 0 bases short and J 10 bases short, with 15 bases between. The CDR3 is made up of 15 amino acids.

The gene calls are TRBV7-2 and TRBJ1-2; possible D gene TRBD1, 5 bases. The CDR3 length is 13 residues. The germline gives CDR1 SGHTA, CDR2 FQGNSA. The V end lost 3 bases, the J end lost 7 bases, and 12 bases lay between the germline ends. The CDR3, as DNA: TGTGCCAGCAGCTTGTTAGGGAGGGGTGGCTACACCTTC. It encodes CASSLLGRGGYTF.

The V gene is TRBV27, the J gene TRBJ2-7; the D gene could be TRBD1 or TRBD2 (5 bases each). Per the germline V gene, CDR1 is MNHEY and CDR2 is SMNVEV (reference sequence). V was trimmed by 8 bases and J by 2 bases, leaving 7 bases between them. This CDR3 is built from 11 residues. CDR3 sequence reads: CASRGPYEQYF. CDR3 bases: TGTGCCAGCCGGGGCCCCTACGAGCAGTACTTC.

This clone has only one observation. This chain links TRBV5-1 with TRBJ2-1, with D maybe TRBD1 (6 bases). Per the germline V gene, CDR1 is SGHRS and CDR2 is YFSETQ. This CDR3 has 15 residues. V dropped 4 bases and J dropped 1 base, with 12 bases sitting between them. The CDR3 loop is CASSKQGYSYNEQFF. CDR3 coding DNA: TGCGCCAGCAGCAAACAGGGTTATTCCTACAATGAGCAGTTCTTC.

The chain joins TRBV5-4 to TRBJ1-1; D remains unclear. CDR1 is SGHNT and CDR2 is YYREEE in the germline V gene (reference sequence). The CDR3 loop spans 15 amino acids. Trimming took off 4 bases at V and 1 base at J, with 14 bases between the two ends. The CDR3 sequence is CASSTGDPGNTEAFF. The CDR3 nucleotides read TGTGCCAGCAGCACCGGGGATCCGGGGAACACTGAAGCTTTCTTT.

The rearrangement links TRBV5-1 to TRBJ2-4; D is perhaps TRBD2 (6 bases). Trimming removed 6 bases from V and 7 bases from J, with 17 bases in between. This CDR3 spans 14 amino acids. Germline CDR1 is SGHRS and CDR2 is YFSETQ. This chain's CDR3 is CASTLAPGRNIQYF. The CDR3 DNA follows: TGCGCCAGCACCCTGGCCCCGGGGAGGAACATTCAGTACTTC.

The chain combines TRBV6-5 with TRBJ1-2; 10 nucleotides align to TRBD1. Trimming removed 4 bases from V and 4 bases from J; junction bases left unmatched: 6. Per germline, CDR1 MNHEY and CDR2 SVGAGI. The CDR3 consists of 15 residues. CDR3 sequence reads: CASSSGTGVRYGYTF. CDR3 in DNA: TGTGCCAGCAGTTCGGGGACAGGGGTCCGCTATGGCTACACCTTC.

The chain is built from TRBV13 and TRBJ2-7, with 9 bases identical to TRBD1. The CDR3 length is 17 residues. Germline V CDR1 and CDR2: PRHDT, FYEKMQ (reference sequence). V was clipped by 5 bases and J by 5 bases; unmatched bases: 16. Here the CDR3 DNA reads TGTGCCAGCAGCCCCCTACTCCCCGGGACAGGGAGACACGAGCAGTACTTC. The encoded protein is CASSPLLPGTGRHEQYF. The full variable domain, rest sourced from reference TRBV13 and TRBJ2-7, is AAGVIQSPRHLIKEKRETATLKCYPIPRHDTVYWYQQGPGQDPQFLISFYEKMQSDKGSIPDRFSAQQFSDYHSELNMSSLELGDSALYFCASSPLLPGTGRHEQYFGPGTRLTVT.

This chain joins TRBV7-2 and TRBJ1-6, with TRBD1 matching 7 bases. Germline lookup yields CDR1 SGHTA and CDR2 FQGNSA. The ends lost 3 bases at V and 0 bases at J; junction bases unmatched: 5. The CDR3 is 17 amino acids. CDR3 residues: CASSLDRPSSYNSPLHF. CDR3 coding DNA: TGTGCCAGCAGCTTGGACAGGCCAAGCTCCTATAATTCACCCCTCCACTTT.

A single count supports this clone. The chain combines TRBV18 with TRBJ1-2; 8 nucleotides match TRBD1. From germline, CDR1 is KGHSH and CDR2 LQKENI. The junction had 11 bases not matched to a gene; V was cut back by 3 bases and J by 8 bases. CDR3 length equals 15 residues. DNA for the CDR3: TGTGCCAGCTCACCGGGAGACAGGGGTTGGAGGGGCTACACCTTC. This sequence encodes CASSPGDRGWRGYTF.

The rearrangement joins TRBV7-2 to TRBJ2-7; the match to TRBD2 covers 7 bases. The junction had 8 bases not matched to a gene; V was cut back by 8 bases and J by 4 bases. The CDR3 spans 13 residues. Per germline, CDR1 SGHTA and CDR2 FQGNSA. Here the CDR3 DNA reads TGTGCCAGCGCCCCTGGGGGGGTTTACGAGCAGTACTTC. Protein sequence: CASAPGGVYEQYF.

The V call is TRBV11-2, the J call TRBJ1-3; D perhaps matches TRBD1 (5 bases). The CDR3 spans 16 residues. Germline V gives CDR1 SGHAT, CDR2 FQNNGV. Trimming stripped 0 bases from V and 4 bases from J, with 13 bases between. CDR3 loop: CASSLDQAGTGNTIYF. The CDR3 DNA follows: TGTGCCAGCAGCTTAGATCAGGCAGGGACCGGAAACACCATATATTTT.

The chain joins TRBV7-2 to TRBJ2-3; 9 nucleotides match TRBD1. V shed 2 bases and J 6 bases; nucleotides not matched to a gene: 3. Per germline, CDR1 SGHTA and CDR2 FQGNSA. The CDR3 totals 14 residues. CDR3 in amino acids: CASSLWTGADTQYF. In DNA form, the CDR3 reads TGTGCCAGCAGCTTATGGACAGGGGCCGATACGCAGTATTTT.

The rearrangement links TRBV7-6 to TRBJ1-2, with 8 bases fitting TRBD1. This CDR3 has 13 residues. J lost 3 bases, V lost 3 bases, and 0 bases had no gene match. CDR1 and CDR2 from the germline V gene are SGHVS and FNYEAQ. Here the CDR3 DNA reads TGTGCCAGCAGCTTGGACAGGGACTATGGCTACACCTTC. It specifies CASSLDRDYGYTF. Using reference TRBV7-6 and TRBJ1-2 for the parts outside the CDR3, the full variable domain is GAGVSQSPRYKVTKRGQDVALRCDPISGHVSLYWYRQALGQGPEFLTYFNYEAQQDKSGLPNDRFSAERPEGSISTLTIQRTEQRDSAMYRCASSLDRDYGYTFGSGTRLTVV.

CDR3: CASSSGTLSELLHF. Here the CDR3 DNA reads TGTGCCAGCTCCTCGGGAACCCTCAGCGAGCTCCTCCACTTT. The chain has TRBV6-6 and TRBJ1-6; D not resolved. The V end lost 8 bases, the J end lost 15 bases, and 23 bases lay between the germline ends. Germline assignment: CDR1 MNHNY and CDR2 SVGAGI (reference sequence). The CDR3 covers 14 residues.

This chain joins TRBV7-2 and TRBJ1-1; the D gene is possibly TRBD1 (5 bases). Germline CDR1 is SGHTA and CDR2 is FQGNSA. This CDR3 comprises 14 residues. Trimming left V 1 base short and J 6 bases short, with 12 bases between. CDR3 nucleotide sequence: TGTGCCAGCAGCTTAGGGGGACCCGTCCCTGAAGCTTTCTTT. Translation: CASSLGGPVPEAFF. The complete variable domain, with remaining parts taken from reference TRBV7-2 and TRBJ1-1, reads GAGVSQSPSNKVTEKGKDVELRCDPISGHTALYWYRQSLGQGLEFLIYFQGNSAPDKSGLPSDRFSAERTGGSVSTLTIQRTQQEDSAVYLCASSLGGPVPEAFFGQGTRLTVV.

V gene TRBV7-2 combines with J gene TRBJ1-4; unclear D gene. CDR1 SGHTA and CDR2 FQGNSA come from the germline V gene. The length of the CDR3 is 12 residues. V was clipped by 1 base and J by 14 bases, with 11 bases between them. The CDR3 loop reads CASSLERERLFF. The CDR3 nucleotides read TGTGCCAGCAGCTTAGAAAGGGAACGTCTGTTTTTT.

This clone was seen a few times. This chain links TRBV18 with TRBJ2-7, with 9 bases matching TRBD1. Germline values: CDR1 KGHSH, CDR2 LQKENI. V trimming: 5 bases; J trimming: 5 bases; junction bases outside the gene matches: 1. This CDR3 has 12 residues. The CDR3: CASSRDRDEQYF. The CDR3 bases are TGTGCCAGCTCAAGGGACAGGGACGAGCAGTACTTC.

This clone was detected only once. The chain recombines TRBV10-3 with TRBJ2-7; D call uncertain. Trimming shortened V by 2 bases and J by 3 bases, and 8 bases separated the two germline ends. The CDR3 contains 13 residues. Germline V gene data show CDR1 as ENHRY and CDR2 as SYGVKD. The CDR3 region has the DNA TGTGCCATCAGTGAGACACTTATCTACGAGCAGTACTTC. Amino acid sequence: CAISETLIYEQYF.

The chain recombines TRBV18 with TRBJ2-2; 9 bases line up with TRBD1. CDR1 is KGHSH and CDR2 is LQKENI in the germline V gene. The CDR3 contains 15 residues. V shed 5 bases, J shed 5 bases, and the junction held 6 bases outside the gene matches. The CDR3 nucleotides are TGTGCCAGCTCAAACGCCGGGACAGGGACCGGGGAGCTGTTTTTT. Encoded protein: CASSNAGTGTGELFF. Drawing the rest from reference TRBV18 and TRBJ2-2, the complete variable domain is NAGVMQNPRHLVRRRGQEARLRCSPMKGHSHVYWYRQLPEEGLKFMVYLQKENIIDESGMPKERFSAEFPKEGPSILRIQQVVRGDSAAYFCASSNAGTGTGELFFGEGSRLTVL.

This sequence joins TRBV28 and TRBJ1-2, with D unclear. Trimming cost V 3 bases and J 4 bases, with 6 bases left between them. The CDR3 sequence is 12 residues long. Germline CDR1 MDHEN, CDR2 SYDVKM. The CDR3 sequence: CASSLGSYGYTF. CDR3 in DNA: TGTGCCAGCAGTTTGGGCAGCTATGGCTACACCTTC.

The V call is TRBV29-1, the J call TRBJ1-6, with D perhaps matching TRBD1 (5 bases). V was shortened by 7 bases and J by 7 bases, with 11 bases between the two germline ends. The CDR3 is 12 amino acids. Germline V lookup: CDR1 SQVTM, CDR2 ANQGSEA. As DNA, the CDR3 is TGCAGCGCCGGGGACTCGAATTCACCCCTCCACTTT. Translating it yields CSAGDSNSPLHF.

The rearrangement joins TRBV10-3 to TRBJ1-5; D is undetermined. Trimming pared 6 bases from V and 1 base from J, leaving 7 bases between. The CDR3 is 13 amino acids. Looked up from germline, CDR1 is ENHRY and CDR2 is SYGVKD. The CDR3 region is CAISGLSNQPQHF. CDR3 sequence (DNA): TGTGCCATCAGCGGGTTGAGCAATCAGCCCCAGCATTTT.